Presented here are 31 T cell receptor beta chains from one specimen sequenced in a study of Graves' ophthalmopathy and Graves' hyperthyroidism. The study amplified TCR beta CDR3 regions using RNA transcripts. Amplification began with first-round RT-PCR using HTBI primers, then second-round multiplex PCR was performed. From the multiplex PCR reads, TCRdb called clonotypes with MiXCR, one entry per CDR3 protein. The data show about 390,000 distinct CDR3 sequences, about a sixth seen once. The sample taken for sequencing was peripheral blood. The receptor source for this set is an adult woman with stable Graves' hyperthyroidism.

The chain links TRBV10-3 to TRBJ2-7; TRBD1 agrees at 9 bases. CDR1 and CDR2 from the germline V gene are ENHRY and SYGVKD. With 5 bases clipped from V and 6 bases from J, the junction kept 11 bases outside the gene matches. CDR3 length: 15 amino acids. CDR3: CAISPLRDRVGEQYF. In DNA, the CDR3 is TGTGCCATCAGTCCCCTCCGGGACAGGGTAGGCGAGCAGTACTTC.

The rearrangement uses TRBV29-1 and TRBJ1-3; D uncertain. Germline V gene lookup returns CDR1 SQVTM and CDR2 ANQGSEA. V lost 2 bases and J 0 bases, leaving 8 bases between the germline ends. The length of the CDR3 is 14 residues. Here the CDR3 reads CSVELGSSGNTIYF. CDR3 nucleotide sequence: TGCAGCGTTGAACTAGGTAGCTCTGGAAACACCATATATTTT.

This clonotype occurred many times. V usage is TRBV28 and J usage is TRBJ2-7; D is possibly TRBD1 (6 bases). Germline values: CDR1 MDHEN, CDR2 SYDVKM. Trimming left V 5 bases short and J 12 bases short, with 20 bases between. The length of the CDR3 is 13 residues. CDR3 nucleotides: TGTGCCAGCAGTCCTACCAACAGGGCCCGGGTGTACTTC. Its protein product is CASSPTNRARVYF.

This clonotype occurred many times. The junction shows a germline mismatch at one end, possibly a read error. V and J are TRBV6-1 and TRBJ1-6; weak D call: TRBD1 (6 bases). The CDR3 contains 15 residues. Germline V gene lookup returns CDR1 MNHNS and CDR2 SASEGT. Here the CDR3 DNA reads TGTGCCAGCAGGGAAGGGGACACATATAATTCACCCCTCCACTTT. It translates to CASREGDTYNSPLHF.

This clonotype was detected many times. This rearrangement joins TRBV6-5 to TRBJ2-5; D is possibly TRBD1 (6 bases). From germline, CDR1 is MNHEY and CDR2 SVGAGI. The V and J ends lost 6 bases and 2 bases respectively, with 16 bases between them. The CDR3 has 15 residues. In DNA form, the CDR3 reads TGTGCCAGCAGCGCTCGACAGGCCCGTCAAGAGACCCAGTACTTC. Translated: CASSARQARQETQYF.

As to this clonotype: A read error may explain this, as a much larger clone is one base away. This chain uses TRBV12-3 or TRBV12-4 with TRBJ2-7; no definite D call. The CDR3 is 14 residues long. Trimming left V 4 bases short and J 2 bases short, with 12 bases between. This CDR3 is CASSSAVDTYEQYF. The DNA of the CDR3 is TGTGCCAGCAGTTCCGCAGTTGATACCTACGAGCAGTACTTC.

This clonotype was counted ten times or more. The CDR3 sequence is CAWSGAGGTAQHF. CDR3 sequence (DNA): TGTGCCTGGAGTGGCGCCGGGGGTACGGCCCAGCATTTT. V is TRBV30 and J is TRBJ1-5, with D perhaps matching TRBD1 (5 bases). Germline CDR1 reads GTSNPN; CDR2 reads SVGIG (reference sequence). Deletions cut 1 base from V and 11 bases from J, with 15 bases between. This CDR3 comprises 13 residues.

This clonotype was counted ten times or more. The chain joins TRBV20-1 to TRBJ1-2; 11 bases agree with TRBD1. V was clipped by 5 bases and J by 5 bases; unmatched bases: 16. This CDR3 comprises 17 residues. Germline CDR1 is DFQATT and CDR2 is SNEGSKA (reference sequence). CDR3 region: CSASQAPDRGPNYGYTF. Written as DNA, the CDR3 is TGCAGTGCTTCACAGGCCCCGGACAGGGGGCCAAATTATGGCTACACCTTC.

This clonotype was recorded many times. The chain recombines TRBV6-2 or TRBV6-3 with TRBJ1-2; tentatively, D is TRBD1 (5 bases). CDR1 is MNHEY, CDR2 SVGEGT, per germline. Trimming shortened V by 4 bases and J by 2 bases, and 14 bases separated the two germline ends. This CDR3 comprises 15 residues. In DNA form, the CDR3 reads TGTGCCAGCAGTTTATGGGACGAGGGGAACTATGGCTACACCTTC. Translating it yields CASSLWDEGNYGYTF.

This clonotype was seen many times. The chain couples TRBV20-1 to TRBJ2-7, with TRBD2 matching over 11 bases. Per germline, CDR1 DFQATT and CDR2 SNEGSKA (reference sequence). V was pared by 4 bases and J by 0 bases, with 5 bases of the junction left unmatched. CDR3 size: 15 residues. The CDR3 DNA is TGCAGTGCTAACATAGCGGGAGGGCGCTCCTACGAGCAGTACTTC. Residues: CSANIAGGRSYEQYF.

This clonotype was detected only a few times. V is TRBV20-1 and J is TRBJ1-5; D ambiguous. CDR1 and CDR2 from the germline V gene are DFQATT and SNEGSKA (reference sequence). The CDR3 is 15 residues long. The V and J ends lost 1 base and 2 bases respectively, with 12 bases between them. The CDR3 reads CSARAAGFRNQPQHF. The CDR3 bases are TGCAGTGCTAGAGCCGCAGGCTTTCGCAATCAGCCCCAGCATTTT.

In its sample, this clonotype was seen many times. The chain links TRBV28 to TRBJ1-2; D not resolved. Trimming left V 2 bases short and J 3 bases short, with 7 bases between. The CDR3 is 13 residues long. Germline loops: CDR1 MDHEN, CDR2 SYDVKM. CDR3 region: CASSLGSYYGYTF. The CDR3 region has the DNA TGTGCCAGCAGTTTAGGCAGCTACTATGGCTACACCTTC.

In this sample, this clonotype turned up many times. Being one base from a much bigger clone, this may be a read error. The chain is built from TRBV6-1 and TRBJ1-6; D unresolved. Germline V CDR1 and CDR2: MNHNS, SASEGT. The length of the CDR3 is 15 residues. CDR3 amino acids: CAGSGPRSYNSPLHF. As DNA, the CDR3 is TGTGCCGGCAGCGGCCCCCGCTCCTATAATTCACCCCTCCACTTT.

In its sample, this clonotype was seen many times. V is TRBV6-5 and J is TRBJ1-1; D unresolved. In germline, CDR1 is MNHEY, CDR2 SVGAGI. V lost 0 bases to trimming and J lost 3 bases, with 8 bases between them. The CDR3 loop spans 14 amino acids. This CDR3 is CASSYSFADTEAFF. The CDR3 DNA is TGTGCCAGCAGTTACTCGTTCGCCGACACTGAAGCTTTCTTT.

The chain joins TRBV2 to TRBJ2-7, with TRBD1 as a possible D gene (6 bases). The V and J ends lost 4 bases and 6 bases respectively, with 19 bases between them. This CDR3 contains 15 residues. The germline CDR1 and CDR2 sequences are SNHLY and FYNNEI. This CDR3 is CASSASATGLREQYF. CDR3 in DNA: TGTGCCAGCAGTGCGTCCGCGACAGGACTTCGCGAGCAGTACTTC.

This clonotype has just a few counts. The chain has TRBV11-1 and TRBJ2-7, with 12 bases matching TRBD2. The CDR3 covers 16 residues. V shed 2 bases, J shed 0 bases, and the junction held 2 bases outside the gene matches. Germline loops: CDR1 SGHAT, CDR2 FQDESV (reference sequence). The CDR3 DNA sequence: TGTGCCAGCAGCTTAAGGACTAGCGGGATCTCCTACGAGCAGTACTTC. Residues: CASSLRTSGISYEQYF. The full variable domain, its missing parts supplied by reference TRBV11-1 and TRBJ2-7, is EAEVAQSPRYKITEKSQAVAFWCDPISGHATLYWYRQILGQGPELLVQFQDESVVDDSQLPKDRFSAERLKGVDSTLKIQPAELGDSAMYLCASSLRTSGISYEQYFGPGTRLTVT.

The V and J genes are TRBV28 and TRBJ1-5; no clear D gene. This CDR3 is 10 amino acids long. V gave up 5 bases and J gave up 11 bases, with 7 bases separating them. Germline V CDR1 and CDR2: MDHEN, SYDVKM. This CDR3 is CASSNTAQHF. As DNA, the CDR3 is TGTGCCAGCAGTAATACGGCCCAGCATTTT.

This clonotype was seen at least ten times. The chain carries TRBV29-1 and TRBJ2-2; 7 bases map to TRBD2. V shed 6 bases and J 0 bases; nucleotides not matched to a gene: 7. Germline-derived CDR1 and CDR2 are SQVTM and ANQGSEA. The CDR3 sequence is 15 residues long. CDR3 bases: TGCAGCGTGACGGGAGGCCCCACGAACACCGGGGAGCTGTTTTTT. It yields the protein CSVTGGPTNTGELFF.

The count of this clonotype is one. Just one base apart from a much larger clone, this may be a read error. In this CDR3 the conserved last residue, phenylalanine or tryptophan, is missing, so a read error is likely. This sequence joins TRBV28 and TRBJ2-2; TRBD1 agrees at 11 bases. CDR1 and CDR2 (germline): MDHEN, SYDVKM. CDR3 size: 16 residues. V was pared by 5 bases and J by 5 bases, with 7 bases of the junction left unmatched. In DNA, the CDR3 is TGTGCCAGCAGTCCCAGGGGGACAGGGGGAACCGGGGAGCTGTTTTTG. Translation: CASSPRGTGGTGELFL.

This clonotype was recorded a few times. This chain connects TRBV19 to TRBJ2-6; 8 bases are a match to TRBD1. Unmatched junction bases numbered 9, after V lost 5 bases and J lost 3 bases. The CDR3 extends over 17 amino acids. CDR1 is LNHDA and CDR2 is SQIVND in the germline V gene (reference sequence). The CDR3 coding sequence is TGTGCCAGTAGTTTGGGCAGGGGGCCAAGTGGGGCCAACGTCCTGACTTTC. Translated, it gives CASSLGRGPSGANVLTF.

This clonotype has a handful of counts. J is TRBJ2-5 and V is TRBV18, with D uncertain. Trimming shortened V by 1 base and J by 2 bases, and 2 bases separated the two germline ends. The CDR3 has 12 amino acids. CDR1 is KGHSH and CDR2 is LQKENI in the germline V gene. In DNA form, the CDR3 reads TGTGCCAGCTCACCACGACAAGAGACCCAGTACTTC. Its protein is CASSPRQETQYF.

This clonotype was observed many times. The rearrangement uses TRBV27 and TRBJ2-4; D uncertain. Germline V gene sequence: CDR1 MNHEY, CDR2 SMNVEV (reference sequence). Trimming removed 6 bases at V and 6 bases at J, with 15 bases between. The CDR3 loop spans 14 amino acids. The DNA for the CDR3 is TGTGCCAGCAGCACTGTGTTGGAAGGAAACATTCAGTACTTC. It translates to CASSTVLEGNIQYF.

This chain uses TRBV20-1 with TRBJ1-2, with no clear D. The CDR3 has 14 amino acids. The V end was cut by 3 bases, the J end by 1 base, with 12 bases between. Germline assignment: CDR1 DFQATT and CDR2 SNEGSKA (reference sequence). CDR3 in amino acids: CSASLQPLNYGYTF. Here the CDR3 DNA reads TGCAGTGCTAGCCTACAGCCCCTTAACTATGGCTACACCTTC.

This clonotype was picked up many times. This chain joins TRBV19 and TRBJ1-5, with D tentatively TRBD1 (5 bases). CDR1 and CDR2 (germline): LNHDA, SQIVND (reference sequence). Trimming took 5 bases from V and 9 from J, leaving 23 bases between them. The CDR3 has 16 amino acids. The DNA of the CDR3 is TGTGCCAGTAGTCCAGTCGGGGGGTCCCCCCAAGGGCCCCAGCATTTT. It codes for CASSPVGGSPQGPQHF.

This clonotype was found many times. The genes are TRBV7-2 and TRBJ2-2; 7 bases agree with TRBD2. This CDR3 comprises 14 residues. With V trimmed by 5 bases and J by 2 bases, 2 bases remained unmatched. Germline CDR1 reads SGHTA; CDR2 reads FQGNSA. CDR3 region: CASSGDYNTGELFF. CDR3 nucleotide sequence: TGTGCCAGCAGCGGGGACTATAACACCGGGGAGCTGTTTTTT. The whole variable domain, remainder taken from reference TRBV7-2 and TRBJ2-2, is GAGVSQSPSNKVTEKGKDVELRCDPISGHTALYWYRQSLGQGLEFLIYFQGNSAPDKSGLPSDRFSAERTGGSVSTLTIQRTQQEDSAVYLCASSGDYNTGELFFGEGSRLTVL.

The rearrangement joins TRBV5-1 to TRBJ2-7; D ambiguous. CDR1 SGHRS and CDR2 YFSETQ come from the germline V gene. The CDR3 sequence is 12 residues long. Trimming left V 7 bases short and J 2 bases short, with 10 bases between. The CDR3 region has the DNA TGCGCCAGCTATAGGGTCCCCTACGAGCAGTACTTC. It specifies CASYRVPYEQYF.

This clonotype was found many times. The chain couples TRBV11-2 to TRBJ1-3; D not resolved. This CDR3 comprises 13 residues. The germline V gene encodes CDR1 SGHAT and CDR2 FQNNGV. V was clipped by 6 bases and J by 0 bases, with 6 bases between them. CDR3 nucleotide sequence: TGTGCCAGCAGACTAAGCTCTGGAAACACCATATATTTT. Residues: CASRLSSGNTIYF.

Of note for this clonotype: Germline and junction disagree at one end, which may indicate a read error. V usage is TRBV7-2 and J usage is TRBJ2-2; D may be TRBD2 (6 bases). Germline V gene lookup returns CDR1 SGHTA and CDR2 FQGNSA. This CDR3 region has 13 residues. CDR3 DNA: TGTGCCAGCAGCTTAGGCCTAGGCGGGGAGCTGTGTTTT. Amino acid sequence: CASSLGLGGELCF. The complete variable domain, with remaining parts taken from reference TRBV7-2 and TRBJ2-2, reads GAGVSQSPSNKVTEKGKDVELRCDPISGHTALYWYRQSLGQGLEFLIYFQGNSAPDKSGLPSDRFSAERTGGSVSTLTIQRTQQEDSAVYLCASSLGLGGELCFGEGSRLTVL.

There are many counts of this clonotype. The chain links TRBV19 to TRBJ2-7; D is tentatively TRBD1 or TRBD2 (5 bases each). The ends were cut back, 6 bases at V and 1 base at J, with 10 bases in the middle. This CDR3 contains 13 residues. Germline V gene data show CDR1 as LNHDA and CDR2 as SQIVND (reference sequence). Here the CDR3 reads CASSIRESYEQYF. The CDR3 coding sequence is TGTGCCAGTAGCATCAGGGAGTCCTACGAGCAGTACTTC.

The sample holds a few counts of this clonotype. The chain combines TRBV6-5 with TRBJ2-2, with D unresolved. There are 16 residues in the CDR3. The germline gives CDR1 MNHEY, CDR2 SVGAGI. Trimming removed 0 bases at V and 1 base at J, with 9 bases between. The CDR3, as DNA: TGTGCCAGCAGTTACTCTAGGTGGGAGAACACCGGGGAGCTGTTTTTT. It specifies CASSYSRWENTGELFF.

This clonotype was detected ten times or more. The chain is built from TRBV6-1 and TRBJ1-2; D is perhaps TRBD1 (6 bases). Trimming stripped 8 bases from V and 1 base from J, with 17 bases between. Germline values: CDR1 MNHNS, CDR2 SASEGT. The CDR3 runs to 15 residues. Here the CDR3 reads CASSPGGGGNYGYTF. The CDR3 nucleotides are TGTGCCAGCTCCCCTGGTGGAGGGGGTAACTATGGCTACACCTTC.